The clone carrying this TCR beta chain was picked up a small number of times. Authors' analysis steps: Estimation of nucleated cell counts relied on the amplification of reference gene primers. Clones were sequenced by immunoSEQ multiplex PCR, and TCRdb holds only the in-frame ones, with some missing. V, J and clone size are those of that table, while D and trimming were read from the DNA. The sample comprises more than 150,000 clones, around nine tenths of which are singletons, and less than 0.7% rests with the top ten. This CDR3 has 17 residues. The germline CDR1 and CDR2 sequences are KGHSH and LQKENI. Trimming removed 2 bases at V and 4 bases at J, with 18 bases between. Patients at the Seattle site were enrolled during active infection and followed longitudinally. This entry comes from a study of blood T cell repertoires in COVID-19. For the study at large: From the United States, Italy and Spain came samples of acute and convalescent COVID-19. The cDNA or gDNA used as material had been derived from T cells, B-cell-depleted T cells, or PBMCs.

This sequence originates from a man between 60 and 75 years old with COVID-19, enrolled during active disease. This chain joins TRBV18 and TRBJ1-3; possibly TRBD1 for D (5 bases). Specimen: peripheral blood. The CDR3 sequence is CASSPIEWRGAGNTIYF. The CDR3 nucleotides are TGTGCCAGCTCACCAATAGAGTGGAGGGGAGCAGGAAACACCATATATTTT.